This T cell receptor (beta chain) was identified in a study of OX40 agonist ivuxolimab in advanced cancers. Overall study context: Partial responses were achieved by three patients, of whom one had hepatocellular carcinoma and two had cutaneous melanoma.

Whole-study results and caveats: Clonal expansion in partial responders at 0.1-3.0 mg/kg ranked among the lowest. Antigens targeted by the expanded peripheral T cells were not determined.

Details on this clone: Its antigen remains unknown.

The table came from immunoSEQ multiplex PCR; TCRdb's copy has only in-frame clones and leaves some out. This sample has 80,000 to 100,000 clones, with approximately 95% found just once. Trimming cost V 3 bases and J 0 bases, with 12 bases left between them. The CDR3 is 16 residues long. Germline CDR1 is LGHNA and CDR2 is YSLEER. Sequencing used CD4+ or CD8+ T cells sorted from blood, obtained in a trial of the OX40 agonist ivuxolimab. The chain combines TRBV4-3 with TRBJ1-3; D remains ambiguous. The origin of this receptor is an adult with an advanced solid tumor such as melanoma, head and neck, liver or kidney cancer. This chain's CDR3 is CASSHPGAVSGNTIYF. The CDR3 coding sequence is TGCGCCAGCAGCCACCCGGGAGCGGTCTCTGGAAACACCATATATTTT.